What follows are 5 T cell receptor beta chains derived from one specimen sequenced in a study of T cell responses to AZD1222 COVID-19 vaccine. Repertoires were generated with immunoSEQ multiplex PCR, while TCRdb's copy carries only in-frame clones and drops some. The sample lists some 150,000 clones, about 91% occurring once. This specimen was peripheral blood, taken on day 0 of MenACWY control vaccination. The receptors originated from an adult in good health.

The gene calls are TRBV30 and TRBJ2-1; no firm D call. CDR3 size: 14 residues. Germline lookup yields CDR1 GTSNPN and CDR2 SVGIG (reference sequence). V lost 5 bases, J lost 4 bases, and 15 bases lay in between. The CDR3 DNA sequence: TGTGCCTGGGGGTTTGGGCAGGTATACAATGAGCAGTTCTTC. Protein product: CAWGFGQVYNEQFF. Drawing the rest from reference TRBV30 and TRBJ2-1, the complete variable domain is SQTIHQWPATLVQPVGSPLSLECTVEGTSNPNLYWYRQAAGRGLQLLFYSVGIGQISSEVPQNLSASRPQDRQFILSSKKLLLSDSGFYLCAWGFGQVYNEQFFGPGTRLTVL.

The chain links TRBV9 to TRBJ1-1; no definite D call. Trimming took off 4 bases at V and 3 bases at J, with 10 bases between the two ends. The CDR3 is made up of 13 amino acids. Germline CDR1 SGDLS, CDR2 YYNGEE. The CDR3: CASSKSPDTEAFF. Written as DNA, the CDR3 is TGTGCCAGCAGCAAGAGTCCGGACACTGAAGCTTTCTTT. Combining the CDR3 with reference TRBV9 and TRBJ1-1 gives the whole variable domain DSGVTQTPKHLITATGQRVTLRCSPRSGDLSVYWYQQSLDQGLQFLIQYYNGEERAKGNILERFSAQQFPDLHSELNLSSLELGDSALYFCASSKSPDTEAFFGQGTRLTVV.

The chain employs TRBV10-3 and TRBJ2-5, with D uncertain. The CDR3 is made up of 14 amino acids. Germline values: CDR1 ENHRY, CDR2 SYGVKD. V was clipped by 6 bases and J by 2 bases, with 13 bases between them. CDR3 bases: TGTGCCATCAGCCGACTGGATGTACAAGAGACCCAGTACTTC. Translation gives CAISRLDVQETQYF.

The V gene is TRBV4-3, the J gene TRBJ1-1; no firm D call. With 0 bases removed from V and 0 bases from J, the gap between germline ends came to 11 bases. From germline, CDR1 is LGHNA and CDR2 YSLEER. This CDR3 region has 16 residues. The CDR3 DNA follows: TGCGCCAGCAGCCAAGAACCAGGAAACATGAACACTGAAGCTTTCTTT. It translates to CASSQEPGNMNTEAFF.

The chain carries TRBV6-5 and TRBJ1-2; TRBD1 might be the D (6 bases). Germline-derived CDR1 and CDR2 are MNHEY and SVGAGI. V lost 7 bases, J lost 0 bases, and 12 bases lay in between. The CDR3 is 14 residues long. In DNA, the CDR3 is TGTGCCAGCACCCGGGACACAGCTAACTATGGCTACACCTTC. Amino acids: CASTRDTANYGYTF.